This T cell receptor (beta chain) was profiled in a study of technical replicates of blood from a few donors. The CDR3 loop spans 16 amino acids. V gave up 1 base and J gave up 1 base, with 14 bases separating them. Germline loops: CDR1 PRHDT, CDR2 FYEKMQ (reference sequence). This table comes from immunoSEQ multiplex PCR, and its TCRdb copy is limited to in-frame clones, with some not included. The table shows roughly 60,000 clones, with roughly 91% occurring only once. The sequence was obtained from a human donor in good health. Some clones in this sample may be carry-over from other donors' samples. This chain connects TRBV13 to TRBJ2-7; D might be TRBD2 (5 bases). Sequenced: PBMCs. The CDR3: CASSLAAAALSYEQYF. For the CDR3, the DNA is TGTGCCAGCAGCTTAGCCGCAGCGGCACTTTCCTACGAGCAGTACTTC.